These 8 T cell receptor beta chains share one sample of origin, sequenced in a study of blood T cell repertoires in COVID-19. Libraries were prepared by immunoSEQ multiplex PCR; TCRdb keeps only in-frame clonotypes and omits some of them. The profile shows under 150,000 clones, about 88% of them singletons. Material: PBMCs or T cells enriched from blood (not recorded which). The receptors originated from a woman aged 45-65 years who had recovered from COVID-19.

CDR3 sequence (DNA): TGTGCTAGCTCCAGGGTTGCAACTAATGAAAAACTGTTTTTT. It translates to CASSRVATNEKLFF. V is TRBV12-5 and J is TRBJ1-4, with D tentatively TRBD1 (5 bases). V lost 9 bases, J lost 0 bases, and 11 bases lay in between. The CDR3 covers 14 residues. Germline V gene data show CDR1 as LGHNT and CDR2 as FRNRAP.

V usage is TRBV10-2 and J usage is TRBJ2-7; the match to TRBD1 covers 8 bases. V dropped 3 bases and J dropped 2; count of bases not matched to a gene: 6. CDR1 and CDR2 from the germline V gene are WSHSY and SAAADI. The CDR3 is 15 residues long. CDR3 amino acids: CASSDPRGPTYEQYF. The DNA for the CDR3 is TGCGCCAGCAGTGATCCCAGGGGGCCCACCTACGAGCAGTACTTC.

This clone was recorded a few times. This chain connects TRBV4-1 to TRBJ2-7; D gene unclear. Germline V CDR1 and CDR2: MGHRA, YSYEKL. CDR3 length: 15 residues. Trimming took off 0 bases at V and 2 bases at J, with 11 bases between the two ends. The CDR3 loop reads CASSQDLVGTYEQYF. The DNA of the CDR3 is TGCGCCAGCAGCCAAGATCTAGTCGGAACCTACGAGCAGTACTTC.

This chain joins TRBV6-5 and TRBJ2-3; no clear D gene. V lost 7 bases, J lost 2 bases, and 10 bases lay in between. The CDR3 has 13 amino acids. Germline CDR1 is MNHEY and CDR2 is SVGAGI. The CDR3 reads CASTPVLTDTQYF. The DNA of the CDR3 is TGTGCCAGCACCCCGGTCCTCACAGATACGCAGTATTTT.

The rearrangement links TRBV11-2 to TRBJ1-4, with 7 bases lining up with TRBD1. The CDR3 is made up of 14 amino acids. Looked up from germline, CDR1 is SGHAT and CDR2 is FQNNGV. The V gene end was trimmed by 5 bases and the J gene end by 7 bases; junction bases not matched to a gene: 7. CDR3 amino acids: CASSPGQTVEKLFF. The CDR3 coding sequence is TGTGCCAGCAGCCCGGGACAGACGGTTGAAAAACTGTTTTTT.

J is TRBJ2-7 and V is TRBV6-5; 8 bases fit TRBD1. V gave up 4 bases and J gave up 2 bases; unmatched junction bases: 7. CDR1 and CDR2 (germline): MNHEY, SVGAGI. The CDR3 is made up of 15 amino acids. CDR3 loop: CASSFRTGPTYEQYF. The CDR3 DNA sequence: TGTGCCAGCAGTTTTCGGACAGGGCCCACCTACGAGCAGTACTTC.

The CDR3 DNA follows: TGTGCCAGCAGCTTGCGGGAGAACAATCAGCCCCAGCATTTT. Residues: CASSLRENNQPQHF. The chain recombines TRBV5-6 with TRBJ1-5; D uncertain. The germline CDR1 and CDR2 sequences are SGHDT and YYEEEE. Trimming left V 1 base short and J 3 bases short, with 8 bases between. The CDR3 is made up of 14 amino acids.

The rearrangement uses TRBV5-8 and TRBJ1-4; 7 positions match TRBD1. The CDR3 has 18 residues. The trim removed 1 base at V and 0 bases at J, leaving 9 bases unmatched. Per the germline V gene, CDR1 is SGHTS and CDR2 is YDEGEE. The CDR3 DNA sequence: TGTGCCAGCAGCTTGTTAGTGACAGGGTTTCCAACTAATGAAAAACTGTTTTTT. Protein product: CASSLLVTGFPTNEKLFF.